This TCR beta chain was sequenced in a study of T-cell memory formation after mild COVID-19. MiXCR, run by TCRdb on the 5' RACE reads, gives a single entry per CDR3 protein. The sample records under 600,000 distinct CDR3 sequences, about 20% being singletons. V was cut by 5 bases and J by 9 bases, with 27 bases left in between. Germline assignment: CDR1 SGHTA and CDR2 FQGTGA. The CDR3 contains 17 residues. The sequencing sample was made of PBMCs or a T cell subset sorted from them (not recorded which). The rearrangement links TRBV7-3 to TRBJ2-3; tentatively, D is TRBD1 or TRBD2 (5 bases each). The receptor was isolated from an adult woman who had mild COVID-19 (a few samples of this study predate the infection). Cell type and time point are not known. CDR3 nucleotides: TGTGCCAGCAGCCGAATGCCCCCCGTGGGGACCGGAGGAACGCAGTATTTT. This codes for CASSRMPPVGTGGTQYF.